The rows below give T cell receptor beta chains drawn from one sample of a study of cytomegalovirus exposure and HLA in healthy donors. Repertoires were generated with immunoSEQ multiplex PCR, while TCRdb's copy carries only in-frame clones and drops some. Among under 200,000 clones listed, roughly 73% were seen once. Sequenced material: PBMCs. The receptors originated from a woman in her thirties or forties in good health and CMV-seropositive. CDR3s include the opening cysteine and the closing phenylalanine or tryptophan. The D gene is left open where the match is weak. Size is omitted from some rows. Given values are once, few, many or a class for expanded clones.

d_call | j_call | cdr3_length | clone_size | v_call | cdr3_nt | cdr3_aa
TRBD2 | TRBJ2-5 | 16 | . | TRBV7-3 | TGTGCCAGCAGCTTAAGCGCGGGACTAGAGGGGGAGACCCAGTACTTC | CASSLSAGLEGETQYF
TRBD1 | TRBJ1-4 | 15 | . | TRBV11-1 | TGTGCCAGCAGCTCCCCGGGACAGGGGAACGAAAAACTGTTTTTT | CASSSPGQGNEKLFF
TRBD2 | TRBJ2-2 | 17 | . | TRBV4-3 | TGCGCCAGCAGCCAAGATTCTAGCGGGAGTCGAACCGGGGAGCTGTTTTTT | CASSQDSSGSRTGELFF
. | TRBJ2-7 | 14 | once | TRBV28 | TGTGCCAGCAGTCCCCCTATGGAGACCTACGAGCAGTACTTC | CASSPPMETYEQYF
. | TRBJ2-7 | 12 | . | TRBV5-1 | TGCGCCAGCAGCCTCCCCTCCTACGAGCAGTACTTC | CASSLPSYEQYF
. | TRBJ1-1 | 13 | . | TRBV19 | TGTGCCAGTAAACTTGATCGAGACACTGAAGCTTTCTTT | CASKLDRDTEAFF
TRBD1 | TRBJ1-1 | 14 | . | TRBV11-3 | TGTGCCAGCAGTTCACAGGGGGCCAGCACTGAAGCTTTCTTT | CASSSQGASTEAFF
. | TRBJ1-2 | 10 | . | TRBV9 | TGTGCCAGCAGCGGCAGTTGGTACACCTTC | CASSGSWYTF
. | TRBJ1-2 | 14 | . | TRBV6-5 | TGTGCCAGCAGTTACGATCAGGCTAACTATGGCTACACCTTC | CASSYDQANYGYTF
. | TRBJ1-1 | 13 | . | TRBV19 | TGTGCCAGTATGGAAAGGGGGAACACTGAAGCTTTCTTT | CASMERGNTEAFF
TRBD1 | TRBJ2-1 | 16 | . | TRBV9 | TGTGCCAGCAGCGTGGGAGGACAGGGGGCGATAGGTGAGCAGTTCTTC | CASSVGGQGAIGEQFF
. | TRBJ2-7 | 13 | . | TRBV7-3 | TGTGCCAGCAGCTTCGACAGATCCTACGAGCAGTACTTC | CASSFDRSYEQYF
. | TRBJ2-7 | 13 | . | TRBV4-2 | TGTGCCAGCAGCCACACTCCGGAGTCCGAGCAGTACTTC | CASSHTPESEQYF
TRBD2 | TRBJ2-3 | 16 | . | TRBV6-6 | TGTGCCAGCAGTTACGTGAGGCTAGCGGGAACAGATACGCAGTATTTT | CASSYVRLAGTDTQYF